Shown below are 31 T cell receptor beta chains from a single sample sequenced in a study of blood T cell repertoires in COVID-19. Produced via immunoSEQ multiplex PCR; TCRdb's table is partial and in-frame only. The table has 300,000 or so clones, roughly 90% seen once. The material sequenced was PBMCs or T cells enriched from blood (not recorded which). The receptors derive from a man aged 55 to 69 who had recovered from COVID-19.

The chain carries TRBV30 and TRBJ1-2, with a possible D match to TRBD1 (6 bases). The CDR3 is 15 amino acids. CDR1 GTSNPN and CDR2 SVGIG come from the germline V gene (reference sequence). Trimming took off 4 bases at V and 3 bases at J, with 18 bases between the two ends. In DNA form, the CDR3 reads TGTGCCTGGAACCCAACAGGGAAGGAAGACTATGGCTACACCTTC. Residues: CAWNPTGKEDYGYTF.

The chain carries TRBV4-2 and TRBJ1-4; a weak D match, TRBD1 (5 bases). Germline V CDR1 and CDR2: LGHNA, YNFKEQ. The V end was cut by 0 bases, the J end by 8 bases, with 13 bases between. This CDR3 is 15 amino acids long. The CDR3 sequence: CASSQDGAYREKLFF. CDR3 DNA: TGTGCCAGCAGCCAAGATGGGGCCTATCGAGAAAAACTGTTTTTT.

The chain carries TRBV4-1 and TRBJ1-3; unclear D gene. Trimming pared 0 bases from V and 4 bases from J, leaving 4 bases between. The CDR3 extends over 13 amino acids. Per the germline V gene, CDR1 is MGHRA and CDR2 is YSYEKL. The CDR3, as DNA: TGCGCCAGCAGCCAAGATCCAGGAAACACCATATATTTT. It yields the protein CASSQDPGNTIYF.

The chain couples TRBV20-1 to TRBJ2-7; 7 bases map to TRBD2. This CDR3 comprises 11 residues. CDR1 is DFQATT and CDR2 is SNEGSKA in the germline V gene (reference sequence). Trimming cost V 6 bases and J 5 bases; bases outside gene matches: 4. The CDR3: CSATGRNEQYF. The CDR3 coding sequence is TGCAGTGCCACCGGGAGGAACGAGCAGTACTTC.

This sequence joins TRBV28 and TRBJ1-1; D is perhaps TRBD1 (5 bases). Trimming took 6 bases from V and 3 from J, leaving 11 bases between them. Germline CDR1 reads MDHEN; CDR2 reads SYDVKM. CDR3 length equals 13 residues. The CDR3 DNA follows: TGTGCCAGCAGGGCCCAGGGCGACACTGAAGCTTTCTTT. Translated: CASRAQGDTEAFF. The variable domain in full, with the rest retrieved from reference TRBV28 and TRBJ1-1, is DVKVTQSSRYLVKRTGEKVFLECVQDMDHENMFWYRQDPGLGLRLIYFSYDVKMKEKGDIPEGYSVSREKKERFSLILESASTNQTSMYLCASRAQGDTEAFFGQGTRLTVV.

The chain recombines TRBV29-1 with TRBJ1-2, with TRBD1 as a possible D gene (5 bases). Germline V gene sequence: CDR1 SQVTM, CDR2 ANQGSEA. CDR3 length equals 12 residues. The V end lost 4 bases, the J end lost 4 bases, and 10 bases lay between the germline ends. The CDR3 bases are TGCAGCGTTGTGGCAGGGTCCTATGGCTACACCTTC. This codes for CSVVAGSYGYTF.

The rearrangement links TRBV4-1 to TRBJ1-2, with TRBD1 identical over 11 bases. Trimming took 3 bases from V and 7 from J; bases not matched to a gene: 10. The CDR3 spans 16 residues. Germline values: CDR1 MGHRA, CDR2 YSYEKL. Here the CDR3 reads CASSQGPGQGVRGYTF. For the CDR3, the DNA is TGCGCCAGCAGCCAGGGGCCGGGACAGGGGGTACGTGGCTACACCTTC.

The chain uses TRBV12-3 or TRBV12-4 and TRBJ2-7, with D unresolved. The ends were cut back, 3 bases at V and 6 bases at J, with 9 bases in the middle. The CDR3 loop spans 12 amino acids. CDR3 amino acids: CASSFSSREQYF. The CDR3 DNA reads TGTGCCAGCAGTTTCTCTAGTCGCGAGCAGTACTTC.

This chain connects TRBV9 to TRBJ2-3, with D unresolved. The CDR3 has 16 residues. The germline gives CDR1 SGDLS, CDR2 YYNGEE. V lost 0 bases, J lost 1 base, and 12 bases lay in between. In DNA, the CDR3 is TGTGCCAGCAGCGTAGGTGGCGCCGCGGGCACAGATACGCAGTATTTT. This gives the protein CASSVGGAAGTDTQYF.

The chain couples TRBV9 to TRBJ2-5, with D unclear. This CDR3 is built from 15 residues. V was shortened by 4 bases and J by 1 base, with 14 bases between the two germline ends. Germline CDR1 reads SGDLS; CDR2 reads YYNGEE. The CDR3 bases are TGTGCCAGCAGCCCCGCTTTGGCCAGCCAAGAGACCCAGTACTTC. This encodes CASSPALASQETQYF.

This clone is a singleton in its sample. The chain is built from TRBV2 and TRBJ1-2; no definite D call. V lost 0 bases to trimming and J lost 5 bases, with 10 bases between them. Germline CDR1 SNHLY, CDR2 FYNNEI. The CDR3 sequence is 14 residues long. The CDR3: CASSEAVTGYGYTF. The CDR3 DNA reads TGTGCCAGCAGTGAAGCGGTTACGGGGTATGGCTACACCTTC.

This sequence joins TRBV4-2 and TRBJ2-7; 7 bases line up with TRBD1. Germline CDR1 reads LGHNA; CDR2 reads YNFKEQ. The V gene end was trimmed by 5 bases and the J gene end by 7 bases; junction bases not matched to a gene: 8. The length of the CDR3 is 13 residues. The CDR3 bases are TGTGCCAGCAGCGCGCGACAGGGTACGGAGCAGTACTTC. It yields the protein CASSARQGTEQYF.

The V call is TRBV9, the J call TRBJ2-3; 9 nucleotides agree with TRBD2. This CDR3 region has 17 residues. Per germline, CDR1 SGDLS and CDR2 YYNGEE. V lost 1 base to trimming and J lost 5 bases; unmatched junction nucleotides: 11. The CDR3 reads CASSVFERGASKDTQYF. The CDR3, as DNA: TGTGCCAGCAGCGTATTCGAGCGGGGGGCTAGTAAAGATACGCAGTATTTT.

V and J are TRBV19 and TRBJ2-6; TRBD2 agrees at 8 bases. J lost 0 bases, V lost 5 bases, and 3 bases had no gene match. The CDR3 extends over 16 amino acids. Germline CDR1 and CDR2: LNHDA and SQIVND (reference sequence). The CDR3 reads CASSDSGNSGANVLTF. The DNA for the CDR3 is TGTGCCAGTAGTGATAGCGGGAACTCTGGGGCCAACGTCCTGACTTTC.

The chain carries TRBV9 and TRBJ1-3; 8 bases match TRBD1. Germline V gives CDR1 SGDLS, CDR2 YYNGEE. There are 17 residues in the CDR3. V lost 0 bases and J lost 0; bases outside the gene matches: 5. CDR3: CASSVGTGGNSGNTIYF. Written as DNA, the CDR3 is TGTGCCAGCAGCGTAGGAACAGGGGGGAACTCTGGAAACACCATATATTTT.

The V and J genes are TRBV5-1 and TRBJ1-3; D possibly corresponds to TRBD1 (5 bases). CDR1 and CDR2 (germline): SGHRS, YFSETQ. Between the trimmed V and J ends, which lost 9 bases and 2 bases, there was a span of 12 bases. The CDR3 spans 13 residues. In nucleotides, the CDR3 is TGCGCCACCGCACAGGTTCCTGGAAACACCATATATTTT. Translation gives CATAQVPGNTIYF.

The chain uses TRBV19 and TRBJ2-7; D not certain. Germline V gives CDR1 LNHDA, CDR2 SQIVND (reference sequence). Trimming removed 5 bases at V and 6 bases at J, with 23 bases between. The CDR3 loop spans 16 amino acids. The CDR3 bases are TGTGCCAGTAGTCCTAGATCCCAACACTCCATCTCCGAGCAGTACTTC. Translated, it gives CASSPRSQHSISEQYF. Combining the CDR3 with reference TRBV19 and TRBJ2-7 gives the whole variable domain DGGITQSPKYLFRKEGQNVTLSCEQNLNHDAMYWYRQDPGQGLRLIYYSQIVNDFQKGDIAEGYSVSREKKESFPLTVTSAQKNPTAFYLCASSPRSQHSISEQYFGPGTRLTVT.

The V and J genes are TRBV7-3 and TRBJ2-2, with unresolved D. This CDR3 spans 11 amino acids. The ends were cut back, 2 bases at V and 8 bases at J, with 3 bases in the middle. The germline gives CDR1 SGHTA, CDR2 FQGTGA. The CDR3 spells CASSLSGELFF. The DNA for the CDR3 is TGTGCCAGCAGCTTATCTGGGGAGCTGTTTTTT.

The chain joins TRBV20-1 to TRBJ2-7; 7 nucleotides agree with TRBD2. There are 13 residues in the CDR3. The trim removed 3 bases at V and 3 bases at J, leaving 5 bases unmatched. The V gene's germline CDR1 is DFQATT and CDR2 SNEGSKA (reference sequence). The CDR3 loop is CSASKAGLYEQYF. CDR3 coding DNA: TGCAGTGCTAGTAAAGCGGGGCTCTACGAGCAGTACTTC.

V is TRBV4-1 and J is TRBJ2-7; D gene uncertain. The CDR3 extends over 13 amino acids. The ends were cut back, 1 base at V and 7 bases at J, with 11 bases in the middle. Per the germline V gene, CDR1 is MGHRA and CDR2 is YSYEKL. CDR3 sequence reads: CASSQGALAEQYF. The CDR3 bases are TGCGCCAGCAGCCAAGGGGCATTGGCGGAGCAGTACTTC.

About this clone itself: Different DNA sequences within this sample yield the same CDR3. This sequence joins TRBV19 and TRBJ1-5; TRBD1 aligns across 7 bases. Per germline, CDR1 LNHDA and CDR2 SQIVND (reference sequence). The CDR3 runs 13 residues. V lost 4 bases, J lost 4 bases, and 1 base stayed unmatched. The CDR3 DNA reads TGTGCCAGTAGTAGGGACAGAAATCAGCCCCAGCATTTT. Translating it yields CASSRDRNQPQHF.

This clone was seen a few times. The V and J genes are TRBV18 and TRBJ2-7; 9 bases line up with TRBD2. CDR1 and CDR2 from the germline V gene are KGHSH and LQKENI. CDR3 length equals 18 residues. Losses at the gene ends were 1 base for V and 2 bases for J; bases not matched to a gene: 12. CDR3 nucleotides: TGTGCCAGCTCACCACGGGGTAGCGGGAGAGATAAAACCTACGAGCAGTACTTC. Encoded protein: CASSPRGSGRDKTYEQYF.

This chain joins TRBV5-1 and TRBJ2-5; perhaps TRBD1 as D (5 bases). The germline CDR1 and CDR2 sequences are SGHRS and YFSETQ. V was clipped by 0 bases and J by 2 bases, with 17 bases between them. The CDR3 sequence is 17 residues long. CDR3 nucleotides: TGCGCCAGCAGCTTGGCCGGAAGGACACATGAGCAAGAGACCCAGTACTTC. Residues: CASSLAGRTHEQETQYF. Filled out from reference TRBV5-1 and TRBJ2-5, the complete variable domain reads KAGVTQTPRYLIKTRGQQVTLSCSPISGHRSVSWYQQTPGQGLQFLFEYFSETQRNKGNFPGRFSGRQFSNSRSEMNVSTLELGDSALYLCASSLAGRTHEQETQYFGPGTRLLVL.

This chain links TRBV4-3 with TRBJ1-1; D not resolved. Looked up from germline, CDR1 is LGHNA and CDR2 is YSLEER. The CDR3 sequence is 17 residues long. V was cut by 1 base and J by 1 base, with 16 bases left in between. CDR3: CASSQVSTARGNTEAFF. DNA for the CDR3: TGCGCCAGCAGCCAAGTCTCAACCGCGAGAGGGAACACTGAAGCTTTCTTT.

The chain uses TRBV2 and TRBJ2-3, with 11 bases lining up with TRBD2. Germline CDR1 SNHLY, CDR2 FYNNEI. The J segment lost 3 bases and the V segment lost 6 bases, leaving 14 bases of the junction unmatched. The CDR3 is 18 amino acids. CDR3 bases: TGTGCCAGCAGCACCCAGTCAAGCGGGACTAGCGGAACAGATACGCAGTATTTT. Protein: CASSTQSSGTSGTDTQYF. The whole variable domain, filled in from reference TRBV2 and TRBJ2-3, reads EPEVTQTPSHQVTQMGQEVILRCVPISNHLYFYWYRQILGQKVEFLVSFYNNEISEKSEIFDDQFSVERPDGSNFTLKIRSTKLEDSAMYFCASSTQSSGTSGTDTQYFGPGTRLTVL.

The chain links TRBV10-3 to TRBJ2-7, with D uncertain. Germline V CDR1 and CDR2: ENHRY, SYGVKD. V lost 2 bases, J lost 7 bases, and 15 bases lay in between. CDR3 length: 14 amino acids. The CDR3 reads CAISEGSSVEEQYF. The CDR3, as DNA: TGTGCCATCAGTGAGGGTAGCTCCGTTGAAGAGCAGTACTTC.

V is TRBV5-6 and J is TRBJ2-7; TRBD2 is a possible D gene (5 bases). The germline V gene has CDR1 SGHDT and CDR2 YYEEEE. The CDR3 loop spans 12 amino acids. V was shortened by 7 bases and J by 8 bases, with 16 bases between the two germline ends. The CDR3 protein is CASSGGAGKQYF. CDR3 DNA: TGTGCCAGCTCCGGCGGCGCCGGGAAGCAGTACTTC.

The chain employs TRBV4-1 and TRBJ1-6, with 7 bases aligning to TRBD1. The CDR3 is 17 residues long. V gave up 4 bases and J gave up 0 bases; unmatched junction bases: 6. CDR1 MGHRA and CDR2 YSYEKL come from the germline V gene. CDR3 sequence: CASSRGQAYSYNSPLHF. CDR3 bases: TGCGCCAGCAGCCGCGGACAGGCCTACTCCTATAATTCACCCCTCCACTTT.

The V call is TRBV18, the J call TRBJ2-5; D gene ambiguous. Germline CDR1 and CDR2: KGHSH and LQKENI. Trimming removed 4 bases from V and 5 bases from J, with 14 bases in between. This CDR3 spans 14 amino acids. CDR3 DNA: TGTGCCAGCTCACGGTCCTCAAATCGGGAGACCCAGTACTTC. It encodes CASSRSSNRETQYF.

This chain links TRBV6-2 or TRBV6-3 with TRBJ1-5; the D gene is possibly TRBD1 (6 bases). The germline gives CDR1 MNHEY, CDR2 SVGEGT. V lost 4 bases, J lost 9 bases, and 13 bases lay in between. This CDR3 has 13 residues. The CDR3 DNA reads as TGTGCCAGCAGTTTGGACAGATCCTGGCCCCAGCATTTT. The encoded protein is CASSLDRSWPQHF.

The V and J genes are TRBV2 and TRBJ2-1, with 8 bases lining up with TRBD2. The CDR3 runs to 14 residues. Germline V CDR1 and CDR2: SNHLY, FYNNEI. V was pared by 6 bases and J by 6 bases, with 7 bases of the junction left unmatched. CDR3 sequence reads: CASSRGLAGNEQFF. In nucleotides, the CDR3 is TGTGCCAGCAGCCGCGGACTAGCTGGCAATGAGCAGTTCTTC. Full variable domain (outside the CDR3, taken from reference TRBV2 and TRBJ2-1): EPEVTQTPSHQVTQMGQEVILRCVPISNHLYFYWYRQILGQKVEFLVSFYNNEISEKSEIFDDQFSVERPDGSNFTLKIRSTKLEDSAMYFCASSRGLAGNEQFFGPGTRLTVL.